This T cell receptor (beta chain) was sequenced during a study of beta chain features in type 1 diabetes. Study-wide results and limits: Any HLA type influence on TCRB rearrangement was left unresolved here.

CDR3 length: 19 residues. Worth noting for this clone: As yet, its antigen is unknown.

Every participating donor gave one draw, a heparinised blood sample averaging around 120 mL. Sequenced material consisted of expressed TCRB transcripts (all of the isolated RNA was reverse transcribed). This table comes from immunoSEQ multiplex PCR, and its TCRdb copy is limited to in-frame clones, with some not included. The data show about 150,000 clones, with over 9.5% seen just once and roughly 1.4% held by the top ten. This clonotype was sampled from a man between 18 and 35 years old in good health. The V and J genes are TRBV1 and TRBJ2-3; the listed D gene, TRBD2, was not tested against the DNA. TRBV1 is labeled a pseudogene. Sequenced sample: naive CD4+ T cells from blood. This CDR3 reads CTSSQEMALQRFSTDTQYF. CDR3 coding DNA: TGCACCAGCAGCCAGGAAATGGCCCTCCAGCGGTTTAGCACAGATACGCAGTATTTT.